These T cell receptor beta chains were read from a single sample in a study of T cells expressing NK-cell markers. TCRdb re-called the 5' RACE reads and gives one entry per CDR3 protein, without DNA. The table lists about 550,000 distinct CDR3 sequences. Sequencing was carried out using blood T cells: a sorted CD56 or NKG2C T cell subset, CD4+ or CD8+ T cells, or bulk PBMC T cells (not recorded which). Source of these receptors: a man between 18 and 35 years old in good health. CDR3s include the opening cysteine and the closing phenylalanine or tryptophan. The order of the fields is J gene, V gene, CDR3 protein.

>TRBJ2-5|TRBV5-1
CASSPGAAPETQYF
>TRBJ2-1|TRBV5-1
CASSTRRGGNEQFF
>TRBJ2-7|TRBV24-1
CATSFTGVDEQYF
>TRBJ2-3|TRBV19
CASSLIAGVRSDTQYF
>TRBJ2-5|TRBV20-1
CSARGDTSGRARGETQYF
>TRBJ2-7|TRBV5-1
CASSLVGTTDYEQYF
>TRBJ1-2|TRBV5-5
CASTSGSRGGGYTF
>TRBJ2-2|TRBV27
CASSQTWSGELFF
>TRBJ2-1|TRBV30
CAWSLGTGMNEQFF
>TRBJ1-3|TRBV2
CASITDMSGNTIYF
>TRBJ2-5|TRBV4-1
CASSHTRGRTSETQYF
>TRBJ2-3|TRBV7-9
CASSPWTSQTQYF
>TRBJ2-5|TRBV12-3/TRBV12-4
CASSLSVGAGKETQYF
>TRBJ1-5|TRBV5-1
CASSPTGTGTNQPQHF
>TRBJ1-6|TRBV6-1
CASRQFWNSPLHF
>TRBJ2-2|TRBV15
CATSRPQGIRELFF
>TRBJ1-6|TRBV28
CASSFYLNNSPLHF
>TRBJ2-7|TRBV10-3
CAISESRQGGGYEQYF
>TRBJ1-2|TRBV5-1
CASSLGDRDYLGYTF
>TRBJ2-2|TRBV6-2/TRBV6-3
CASGATLGGELFF
>TRBJ1-1|TRBV5-4
CASSLGGRGKNTEAFF
>TRBJ1-5|TRBV7-9
CASSSTGRNNQPQHF
>TRBJ1-6|TRBV7-2
CASSLGIYNSPLHF
>TRBJ2-7|TRBV5-1
CASSLDPGRGSEQYF
>TRBJ2-3|TRBV4-3
CASSQDRAGDIADTQYF
>TRBJ2-5|TRBV12-3/TRBV12-4
CASEPSGRAGTQYF
>TRBJ2-1|TRBV18
CASSPRQAWNEQFF
>TRBJ1-1|TRBV5-1
CASSYIDRNTEAFF
>TRBJ1-6|TRBV12-3/TRBV12-4
CASSQGDYSPLHF
>TRBJ2-5|TRBV3-1
CASSPYRPGETQYF
>TRBJ1-1|TRBV7-3
CASSLSSGTEAFF
>TRBJ1-4|TRBV7-6
CASSQTLSPGPLNEKLFF
>TRBJ2-3|TRBV15
CATSRETSSGRASDTQYF